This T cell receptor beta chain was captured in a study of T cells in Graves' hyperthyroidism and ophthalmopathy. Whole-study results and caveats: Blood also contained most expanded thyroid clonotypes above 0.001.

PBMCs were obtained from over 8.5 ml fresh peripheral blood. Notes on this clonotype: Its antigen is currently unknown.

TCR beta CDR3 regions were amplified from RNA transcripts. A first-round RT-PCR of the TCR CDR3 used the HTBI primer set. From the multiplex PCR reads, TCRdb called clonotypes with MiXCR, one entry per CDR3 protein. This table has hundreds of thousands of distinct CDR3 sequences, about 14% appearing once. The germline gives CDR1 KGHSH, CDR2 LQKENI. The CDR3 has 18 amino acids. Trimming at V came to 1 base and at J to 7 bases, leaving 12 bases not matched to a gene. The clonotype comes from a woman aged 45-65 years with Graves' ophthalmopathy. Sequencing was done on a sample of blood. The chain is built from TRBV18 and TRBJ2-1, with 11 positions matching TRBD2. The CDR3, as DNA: TGTGCCAGCTCACCACTGCCTCGACTAGCGGGACAAGCGAATGAGCAGTTCTTC. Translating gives CASSPLPRLAGQANEQFF.